One sample yielded the 4 T cell receptor beta chains listed below, sequenced in a study of molecular identifiers for immune sequencing clone quantification. TCRdb re-called the PCR reads through MiXCR, storing one row per CDR3 protein. The repertoire holds nearly 650,000 distinct CDR3 sequences, with about 25% as singletons. The sequencing input was naive CD8+ T cells from blood, with Jurkat cell RNA spiked in. Noted subset: FACS-sorted CD8+CD4-CCR7+CD45RA+ naive T cells. These receptors were collected from a human donor in good health. Some libraries in this study had Jurkat cell RNA spiked in.

This clonotype occurred many times. The chain employs TRBV6-5 and TRBJ2-5; D possibly corresponds to TRBD2 (5 bases). Germline V gives CDR1 MNHEY, CDR2 SVGAGI. The length of the CDR3 is 16 residues. Trimming left V 4 bases short and J 0 bases short, with 15 bases between. CDR3 sequence (DNA): TGTGCCAGCAGTTCCATTGCGGGCTCGTACCAAGAGACCCAGTACTTC. Its translation: CASSSIAGSYQETQYF.

On this clonotype itself: Germline is not matched at one junction end, which may reflect a read error. The chain is built from TRBV27 and TRBJ2-7; D is perhaps TRBD2 (6 bases). The CDR3 spans 13 residues. The germline gives CDR1 MNHEY, CDR2 SMNVEV (reference sequence). The CDR3 DNA is TGTGCCTGCAGTCTGGGACCGGGAGCGGAGCAGTACTTC. Amino acid sequence: CACSLGPGAEQYF.

V gene TRBV7-2 combines with J gene TRBJ2-1; TRBD1 agrees at 7 bases. Germline-derived CDR1 and CDR2 are SGHTA and FQGNSA. J lost 5 bases, V lost 4 bases, and 20 bases had no gene match. The CDR3 runs to 19 residues. The CDR3 sequence: CASSSSRGQAESPDNEQFF. The CDR3 DNA reads TGTGCCAGCAGCTCCTCTAGGGGGCAGGCGGAGTCCCCCGACAATGAGCAGTTCTTC.

This clonotype occurred many times. The chain links TRBV7-2 to TRBJ2-1; 7 bases match TRBD2. The germline V gene has CDR1 SGHTA and CDR2 FQGNSA. This CDR3 contains 16 residues. Unmatched junction bases numbered 10, after V lost 1 base and J lost 7 bases. The CDR3 here is CASSLVYGPGGNEQFF. The CDR3, as DNA: TGTGCCAGCAGCTTAGTCTACGGGCCGGGAGGTAATGAGCAGTTCTTC.